One sample yielded the 18 T cell receptor beta chains listed below, sequenced in a study of tumor-infiltrating lymphocytes in primary liver carcinoma. Total RNA amounting to around 450 ng was the source from which TCR beta cDNA was made with a constant-region primer. Libraries of TCR beta came from three nested multiplex PCR rounds with slightly modified ARM-PCR. The first two PCR rounds used TRBV1-TRBV30 forward primers with a C-beta reverse primer, about 10 cycles each. TCRdb called the multiplex PCR reads again in MiXCR, with one record for every CDR3 protein. The table includes approximately 330,000 distinct CDR3 sequences, around three fifths detected once. Unsorted whole blood yielded the blood RNA, and germline DNA was also extracted. Sequencing input: peripheral blood. These receptors all stem from a middle-aged man with primary liver carcinoma and hepatitis B virus infection.

As regards this clonotype: Sequence at one end of the junction differs from germline and may be a read error. This rearrangement joins TRBV5-5 to TRBJ2-5, with D possibly matching TRBD1 (6 bases). Germline-derived CDR1 and CDR2 are SGHKS and YYEKEE (reference sequence). The CDR3 consists of 14 residues. In DNA, the CDR3 is TGTGCCATCAGCCGCCGCGGACAGCAAGAGACCCAGTACTTC. Its translation is CAISRRGQQETQYF.

In the case of this clonotype: A much larger clone differs from this one at a single base, so this may be a read error. The rearrangement uses TRBV6-5 and TRBJ1-4; D gene uncertain. The CDR3 is 14 residues long. CDR1 and CDR2 from the germline V gene are MNHEY and SVGAGI. The CDR3 loop reads CASSLNRWHEKLSF. The CDR3 nucleotides are TGTGCCAGCAGCCTAAACAGATGGCATGAAAAACTGTCTTTT.

To note about this clonotype: Compared with germline, one end of the junction differs, possibly owing to a read error. The J gene is TRBJ2-2, the V gene TRBV5-5; D may be TRBD1 or TRBD2 (5 bases each). There are 15 residues in the CDR3. CDR1 and CDR2 (germline): SGHKS, YYEKEE (reference sequence). CDR3 loop: CASSLEQVPTGEMFF. In DNA form, the CDR3 reads TGTGCCAGCAGCTTGGAACAGGTCCCAACCGGGGAGATGTTTTTT. Variable domain in full (rest from reference TRBV5-5 and TRBJ2-2): DAGVTQSPTHLIKTRGQQVTLRCSPISGHKSVSWYQQVLGQGPQFIFQYYEKEERGRGNFPDRFSARQFPNYSSELNVNALLLGDSALYLCASSLEQVPTGEMFFGEGSRLTVL.

With regard to this clonotype: The junction departs from the called germline gene at one end, perhaps through a read error. The V call is TRBV11-2, the J call TRBJ1-1; D is ambiguous. This CDR3 has 15 residues. Germline V gene data show CDR1 as SGHAT and CDR2 as FQNNGV. The CDR3 reads CGSSLSGNSNTEAFF. For the CDR3, the DNA is TGTGGCAGCAGCTTATCGGGCAATTCGAACACTGAAGCTTTCTTT.

As to this clonotype: This may arise from a read error, as a much more abundant clone is one base away. This chain joins TRBV6-2 or TRBV6-3 and TRBJ2-7; D gene unclear. The germline V gene has CDR1 MNHEY and CDR2 SVGEGT. This CDR3 has 12 amino acids. CDR3 DNA: TGTGCCAGCACCTCCGTAGCCTACGGGCAGTACTTC. Translated: CASTSVAYGQYF.

This clonotype was picked up a small number of times. The rearrangement uses TRBV10-3 and TRBJ2-5, with 8 bases fitting TRBD2. From germline, CDR1 is ENHRY and CDR2 SYGVKD. The CDR3 has 13 amino acids. The V gene end was trimmed by 3 bases and the J gene end by 9 bases; junction bases not matched to a gene: 6. CDR3: CAISDPGGGAQYF. The CDR3, as DNA: TGTGCCATCAGTGATCCGGGGGGGGGGGCCCAGTACTTC.

On this clonotype itself: One junction end does not reproduce the germline sequence, and a read error may be involved. The chain uses TRBV11-2 and TRBJ2-7, with TRBD1 as a possible D gene (6 bases). Germline loops: CDR1 SGHAT, CDR2 FQNNGV. The CDR3 is 12 residues long. The CDR3 loop is CASSLERGGGSF. CDR3 bases: TGTGCCAGCAGCTTAGAACGTGGGGGCGGATCCTTC. Full variable domain (rest looked up from reference TRBV11-2 and TRBJ2-7): EAGVAQSPRYKIIEKRQSVAFWCNPISGHATLYWYQQILGQGPKLLIQFQNNGVVDDSQLPKDRFSAERLKGVDSTLKIQPAKLEDSAVYLCASSLERGGGSFGPGTRLTVT.

This clonotype came up many times. This chain connects TRBV5-4 to TRBJ2-5; D may match TRBD1 or TRBD2 (5 bases each). Trimming removed 4 bases from V and 2 bases from J, with 15 bases in between. The germline V gene has CDR1 SGHNT and CDR2 YYREEE (reference sequence). The CDR3 spans 15 residues. The CDR3 sequence is CASSPWGNRQETQYF. The CDR3 nucleotides are TGTGCCAGCAGCCCTTGGGGGAATCGGCAAGAGACCCAGTACTTC.

The V and J genes are TRBV14 and TRBJ2-4; maybe TRBD2 (5 bases). The CDR3 covers 16 residues. Germline lookup yields CDR1 SGHDN and CDR2 FVKESK. V was pared by 1 base and J by 3 bases, with 13 bases between. CDR3 nucleotides: TGTGCCAGCAGCCAAGCCGGGATAGGTATCAAAAACATTCAGTACTTC. Residues: CASSQAGIGIKNIQYF. The entire variable domain, with the rest obtained from reference TRBV14 and TRBJ2-4, is as follows: EAGVTQFPSHSVIEKGQTVTLRCDPISGHDNLYWYRRVMGKEIKFLLHFVKESKQDESGMPNNRFLAERTGGTYSTLKVQPAELEDSGVYFCASSQAGIGIKNIQYFGAGTRLSVL.

This clonotype was seen many times. V is TRBV6-6 and J is TRBJ2-5, with TRBD1 as a possible D gene (6 bases). V dropped 1 base and J dropped 5 bases, with 14 bases sitting between them. From germline, CDR1 is MNHNY and CDR2 SVGAGI (reference sequence). The CDR3 runs to 15 residues. The CDR3 region is CASSYLAGAEETQYF. In DNA, the CDR3 is TGTGCCAGCAGTTACTTGGCAGGGGCCGAGGAGACCCAGTACTTC.

V usage is TRBV2 and J usage is TRBJ1-2; D is unresolved. The germline CDR1 and CDR2 sequences are SNHLY and FYNNEI. V lost 11 bases and J lost 8, with 24 bases in between. CDR3 length: 14 amino acids. The CDR3 loop reads CAGRETPHSAGYTF. For the CDR3, the DNA is TGTGCCGGGCGGGAAACACCACATTCGGCAGGCTACACCTTC.

Comments on this clonotype: A much more abundant neighbour one base away suggests this may be a read error. V gene TRBV5-5 combines with J gene TRBJ2-2; 9 nucleotides match TRBD1. The CDR3 contains 14 residues. The germline gives CDR1 SGHKS, CDR2 YYEKEE (reference sequence). CDR3 DNA sequence: TGTGCCGGCAGACCGGGACAGGGCACCGGGGAGCTGTTTTTT. Amino acids: CAGRPGQGTGELFF.

This clonotype was found a few times. The chain combines TRBV5-4 with TRBJ2-3, with 10 bases matching TRBD2. Losses at the gene ends were 1 base for V and 1 base for J; bases not matched to a gene: 6. This CDR3 contains 17 residues. CDR1 and CDR2 from the germline V gene are SGHNT and YYREEE (reference sequence). This CDR3 is CASSLRTSGNRTDTQYF. The CDR3 DNA is TGTGCCAGCAGCTTGCGTACTAGCGGGAACCGCACAGATACGCAGTATTTT.

Of note for this clonotype: A much larger clone differs by one base, so this may be a read error. The chain is built from TRBV12-3 or TRBV12-4 and TRBJ1-5, with a weak D call TRBD1 (5 bases). V gave up 1 base and J gave up 2 bases, with 15 bases separating them. CDR3 length: 17 residues. Written as DNA, the CDR3 is TGTGCCAGCAGTTTAGGGGAGACAGAGCGGCGCAATCAGCCCCAGCATTTT. This encodes CASSLGETERRNQPQHF.

This clonotype was seen many times. The chain carries TRBV5-4 and TRBJ2-2, with D perhaps TRBD2 (6 bases). Germline V CDR1 and CDR2: SGHNT, YYREEE (reference sequence). This CDR3 is 13 amino acids long. V was cut by 2 bases and J by 6 bases, with 8 bases left in between. Here the CDR3 reads CASSLRGSGELFF. DNA of the CDR3: TGTGCCAGCAGCTTACGGGGGTCCGGGGAGCTGTTTTTT.

Comment on this clonotype: A read error may be the cause here, since a much bigger clone is one base away. V and J are TRBV12-3 or TRBV12-4 and TRBJ2-1, with 9 bases fitting TRBD2. The CDR3 runs 14 residues. CDR3 sequence (DNA): TGTGTCAGCAGTTTAGCGGGAGCAGAGAATGAGCAGTTCTTC. It yields the protein CVSSLAGAENEQFF.

To note about this clonotype: This may arise from a read error, as a much more abundant clone is one base away. The rearrangement joins TRBV4-3 to TRBJ2-5, with a tentative D call TRBD1 (6 bases). Germline lookup yields CDR1 LGHNA and CDR2 YSLEER. The CDR3 consists of 15 residues. V gave up 3 bases and J gave up 4 bases, with 15 bases separating them. CDR3 in DNA: TGCGCCAGCAGCCACGCACTGCACAGGGTAGAGACCCAGTACTTC. Amino acid sequence: CASSHALHRVETQYF.

The chain has TRBV6-1 and TRBJ2-3; 15 bases agree with TRBD2. The CDR3 extends over 20 amino acids. J was trimmed by 0 bases and V by 2 bases; bases with no gene match: 9. Per germline, CDR1 MNHNS and CDR2 SASEGT. This CDR3 is CASSEKPGLAGGPSTDTQYF. CDR3 coding DNA: TGTGCCAGCAGTGAAAAACCGGGACTAGCGGGAGGCCCCAGCACAGATACGCAGTATTTT.